A single sample gave rise to the 23 T cell receptor beta chains below, sequenced in a study of molecular identifiers for immune sequencing clone quantification (dated by TCRdb to the late 2010s). The library was built by means of PCR. Data came from an Illumina HiSeq 4000. TCRdb passed the public sequencing reads through fastp at Q25 and MiXCR, retaining productive beta sequences. Each CDR3 protein gets just one entry, which takes the most common genes and DNA from the rows behind it. Here the sample has roughly 320,000 distinct CDR3 sequences; around 21% occur a single time. The ten largest account for more than 0.8% of the sample. Sample: naive CD8+ T cells from blood, with Jurkat cell RNA spiked in. In light of the paper, this sample's cell subset or site label describes: FACS-sorted CD8+CD4-CCR7+CD45RA+ naive T cells. The receptors stem from a human donor in good health. Some libraries in this study had Jurkat cell RNA spiked in.

The table lists this clonotype with many counts. This chain joins TRBV19 and TRBJ2-1, with D possibly matching TRBD1 (6 bases). Trimming took 5 bases from V and 1 from J, leaving 12 bases between them. The CDR3 totals 15 residues. Germline CDR1 and CDR2: LNHDA and SQIVND (reference sequence). CDR3 sequence reads: CASSPGTRSYNEQFF. CDR3 nucleotides: TGTGCCAGTAGTCCCGGGACACGATCCTACAATGAGCAGTTCTTC.

To note about this clonotype: The junction differs from germline at one of its ends, possibly a read error. The chain combines TRBV5-6 with TRBJ2-5; weak D call: TRBD2 (6 bases). This CDR3 comprises 15 residues. Germline V gives CDR1 SGHDT, CDR2 YYEEEE. CDR3 region: CASSSLVGGQATQYF. The CDR3 region has the DNA TGTGCCAGCAGCTCTCTAGTTGGAGGGCAAGCGACCCAGTACTTC.

In this sample, this clonotype turned up many times. The chain employs TRBV20-1 and TRBJ2-7; D may be TRBD2 (5 bases). The CDR3 is 14 residues long. Germline V lookup: CDR1 DFQATT, CDR2 SNEGSKA (reference sequence). V was trimmed by 0 bases and J by 4 bases, leaving 13 bases between them. The CDR3, as DNA: TGCAGTGCTAGAGATTGGCAGGAGGTGTACGAGCAGTACTTC. It translates to CSARDWQEVYEQYF.

This clonotype was counted at least ten times. This sequence joins TRBV6-1 and TRBJ2-1; D might be TRBD1 (5 bases). In germline, CDR1 is MNHNS, CDR2 SASEGT. CDR3 length equals 17 residues. Trimming shortened V by 3 bases and J by 8 bases, and 23 bases separated the two germline ends. The CDR3 DNA is TGTGCCAGCAGTGATGGTCGTCTGACTTTAAGGGGTTATGAGCAGTTCTTC. It specifies CASSDGRLTLRGYEQFF.

This clonotype occurred many times. The chain has TRBV27 and TRBJ1-5; tentatively, D is TRBD1 (5 bases). The germline CDR1 and CDR2 sequences are MNHEY and SMNVEV (reference sequence). V lost 5 bases, J lost 0 bases, and 14 bases lay in between. There are 16 residues in the CDR3. CDR3 residues: CASSPLLGDSNQPQHF. CDR3 in DNA: TGTGCCAGCAGTCCATTACTAGGGGATAGCAATCAGCCCCAGCATTTT.

This clonotype was counted ten times or more. The genes are TRBV28 and TRBJ1-1; D is undetermined. Germline V gene sequence: CDR1 MDHEN, CDR2 SYDVKM. This CDR3 is 15 amino acids long. With 0 bases removed from V and 3 bases from J, the gap between germline ends came to 11 bases. CDR3 bases: TGTGCCAGCAGTTTATGGGGGAGCCGGGACACTGAAGCTTTCTTT. Protein sequence: CASSLWGSRDTEAFF.

This chain uses TRBV11-3 with TRBJ2-1, with TRBD2 matching over 7 bases. The CDR3 runs to 17 residues. Germline CDR1 is SGHNT and CDR2 is YENEEA. With V trimmed by 4 bases and J by 2 bases, 11 bases remained unmatched. The CDR3 nucleotides are TGTGCCAGCAGCTCTGAAAATGGACTAGTGCCCTACAATGAGCAGTTCTTC. It specifies CASSSENGLVPYNEQFF.

This clonotype was counted at least ten times. The V call is TRBV7-9, the J call TRBJ1-4; D gene ambiguous. With 5 bases removed from V and 10 bases from J, the gap between germline ends came to 11 bases. This CDR3 contains 12 residues. Germline V CDR1 and CDR2: SEHNR, FQNEAQ (reference sequence). The CDR3 region has the DNA TGTGCCAGCAGCCAAAACGACGGAAAACTGTTTTTT. Residues: CASSQNDGKLFF.

This clonotype came up a few times. This chain joins TRBV19 and TRBJ1-5; D uncertain. Between the trimmed V and J ends, which lost 3 bases and 3 bases, there was a span of 6 bases. CDR3 length: 13 amino acids. Germline CDR1 is LNHDA and CDR2 is SQIVND (reference sequence). The CDR3 loop reads CASSIIDNQPQHF. The CDR3 nucleotides read TGTGCCAGTAGTATTATAGACAATCAGCCCCAGCATTTT.

The gene calls are TRBV4-1 and TRBJ1-1, with D unresolved. The CDR3 loop spans 14 amino acids. Germline V gene data show CDR1 as MGHRA and CDR2 as YSYEKL. V was clipped by 1 base and J by 7 bases, with 13 bases between them. CDR3 sequence: CASSQGVFRDEAFF. CDR3 coding DNA: TGCGCCAGCAGCCAAGGTGTGTTTCGAGATGAAGCTTTCTTT.

Concerning this clonotype: A much bigger clone sits one base away, suggesting this may be a read error. The DNA for the CDR3 is TGTGCCAGCAGCTTAGACGGTGGGAGAGAGACCCAGTACTTC. Its protein product is CASSLDGGRETQYF. The V call is TRBV7-4, the J call TRBJ2-5; TRBD2 is a possible D gene (5 bases). CDR1 is SGHVT and CDR2 is SQSDAQ in the germline V gene. Trimming shortened V by 1 base and J by 4 bases, and 10 bases separated the two germline ends. The CDR3 has 14 residues.

The genes are TRBV19 and TRBJ1-2; perhaps TRBD1 as D (5 bases). The V gene's germline CDR1 is LNHDA and CDR2 SQIVND (reference sequence). V lost 3 bases, J lost 0 bases, and 17 bases lay in between. The CDR3 is 17 residues long. CDR3 sequence: CASSIGDGLITNYGYTF. The CDR3 DNA follows: TGTGCCAGTAGTATCGGGGACGGACTCATCACTAACTATGGCTACACCTTC.

This clonotype was recorded many times. This chain joins TRBV4-3 and TRBJ2-3, with no clear D. V dropped 5 bases and J dropped 4 bases, with 10 bases sitting between them. Germline V gives CDR1 LGHNA, CDR2 YSLEER. CDR3 size: 13 residues. CDR3 in DNA: TGCGCCAGCAGCGTAAATTGGCCAGATACGCAGTATTTT. Translation: CASSVNWPDTQYF.

The table lists this clonotype with many counts. CDR3 DNA sequence: TGTGCCAGTACGGCACTAGCGTCGAACATTCAGTACTTC. Amino acids: CASTALASNIQYF. The chain links TRBV19 to TRBJ2-4; TRBD2 matches at 7 bases. J lost 7 bases, V lost 7 bases, and 7 bases had no gene match. Germline values: CDR1 LNHDA, CDR2 SQIVND (reference sequence). The CDR3 spans 13 residues. Variable domain in full (rest from reference TRBV19 and TRBJ2-4): DGGITQSPKYLFRKEGQNVTLSCEQNLNHDAMYWYRQDPGQGLRLIYYSQIVNDFQKGDIAEGYSVSREKKESFPLTVTSAQKNPTAFYLCASTALASNIQYFGAGTRLSVL.

On this clonotype itself: No conserved phenylalanine or tryptophan is present at the end of the CDR3, so a read error is the likely explanation. The genes are TRBV20-1 and TRBJ2-3; 12 bases fit TRBD2. The CDR3 has 18 residues. Germline CDR1 is DFQATT and CDR2 is SNEGSKA (reference sequence). V lost 7 bases, J lost 2 bases, and 16 bases stayed unmatched. As DNA, the CDR3 is TGCAGTGTAGAGACTAGCGGGGGACCTGTACTGCTCACAGATACGCAGTATTCT. Its translation: CSVETSGGPVLLTDTQYS.

This clonotype was detected a few times. V is TRBV30 and J is TRBJ2-1; D might be TRBD1 (6 bases). V shed 2 bases and J shed 0 bases, with 8 bases lying between them. CDR3 size: 14 residues. Looked up from germline, CDR1 is GTSNPN and CDR2 is SVGIG (reference sequence). For the CDR3, the DNA is TGTGCCTGGAGTACAGGGAGCTCCTACAATGAGCAGTTCTTC. Protein sequence: CAWSTGSSYNEQFF.

As to this clonotype: This may stem from a read error, because a much larger clone lies one nucleotide away. This sequence joins TRBV12-3 or TRBV12-4 and TRBJ1-5; 7 nucleotides match TRBD1. CDR3 length: 14 amino acids. Trimming took 7 bases from V and 1 from J; bases not matched to a gene: 4. The CDR3 DNA reads as TGTGCCAGCACCTTACAGGGGAGCAATCAGCCCCAGCATTTT. Protein product: CASTLQGSNQPQHF.

This clonotype was observed many times. The chain employs TRBV6-2 or TRBV6-3 and TRBJ2-7; 7 positions agree with TRBD2. V lost 5 bases to trimming and J lost 0 bases; unmatched junction nucleotides: 1. Germline values: CDR1 MNHEY, CDR2 SVGEGT. CDR3 size: 13 residues. The CDR3 nucleotides read TGTGCCAGCAGTCGGACTAGCTCCTACGAGCAGTACTTC. Translating gives CASSRTSSYEQYF.

The table lists this clonotype with many counts. This chain connects TRBV7-2 to TRBJ1-5; TRBD1 matches 8 bases. This CDR3 region has 17 residues. Trimming at V came to 1 base and at J to 4 bases, leaving 9 bases not matched to a gene. Looked up from germline, CDR1 is SGHTA and CDR2 is FQGNSA. The chain's CDR3 is CASSLGRGPNGNQPQHF. CDR3 sequence (DNA): TGTGCCAGCAGCTTAGGCAGGGGGCCTAACGGTAATCAGCCCCAGCATTTT.

A word on this clonotype: No conserved phenylalanine or tryptophan ends this CDR3, so it is likely a read error. The chain has TRBV19 and TRBJ2-3, with 8 bases matching TRBD2. V shed 6 bases and J 5 bases; nucleotides not matched to a gene: 1. This CDR3 has 12 amino acids. CDR1 and CDR2 (germline): LNHDA, SQIVND (reference sequence). The CDR3 DNA reads as TGTGCCAGTAGCGGGGGGGGAGATACGCAGTATTCT. Translation gives CASSGGGDTQYS.

This clonotype was found many times. The chain is built from TRBV29-1 and TRBJ2-3; D not resolved. V was cut by 4 bases and J by 4 bases, with 15 bases left in between. Germline loops: CDR1 SQVTM, CDR2 ANQGSEA. This CDR3 comprises 14 residues. This chain's CDR3 is CSVVTVVQADTQYF. CDR3 bases: TGCAGCGTTGTAACTGTGGTGCAGGCAGATACGCAGTATTTT.

There are many counts of this clonotype. The V call is TRBV7-9, the J call TRBJ1-1, with unresolved D. CDR3 size: 16 residues. The V end lost 4 bases, the J end lost 4 bases, and 19 bases lay between the germline ends. The germline CDR1 and CDR2 sequences are SEHNR and FQNEAQ (reference sequence). As DNA, the CDR3 is TGTGCCAGCAGCTCGTACGAGGCCCCCGGAGGCACTGAAGCTTTCTTT. Amino acid sequence: CASSSYEAPGGTEAFF.

This clonotype was seen ten or more times. The rearrangement uses TRBV19 and TRBJ2-1, with 7 bases fitting TRBD1. The CDR3 is 15 amino acids. Germline V gives CDR1 LNHDA, CDR2 SQIVND (reference sequence). J lost 4 bases, V lost 3 bases, and 6 bases had no gene match. The CDR3 here is CASSMMGQLYNEQFF. For the CDR3, the DNA is TGTGCCAGTAGTATGATGGGACAGTTGTACAATGAGCAGTTCTTC.